This T cell receptor beta chain stems from a study of a mutant IDH1 vaccine in newly diagnosed glioma. Overall study context: In weeks 1, 3, 5, 7, 11, 15, 19 and 23, patients were immunized, eight times in all. Vaccines began 4-6 weeks after radiotherapy alone, or with temozolomide cycles.

Germline CDR1 SNHLY, CDR2 FYNNEI. The CDR3 is made up of 12 amino acids. The V and J ends lost 6 bases and 5 bases respectively, with 11 bases between them. Repertoires were generated with immunoSEQ multiplex PCR, while TCRdb's copy carries only in-frame clones and drops some. This table has 12,000 or so clones, around 86% appearing once. As to this clone: Its antigen is not known.

The time point was: week 5, during vaccination. Every single dose of the vaccine, 300 ug of mutant IDH1 20-mer peptide, came with topical imiquimod. The gene calls are TRBV2 and TRBJ2-7; no definite D call. The sequence was collected from a middle-aged woman with glioma. Some clones in this sample may be carry-over from other donors' samples. Sequencing used PBMCs, obtained from a glioma patient whose treatment included an IDH1 peptide vaccine. The CDR3 DNA is TGTGCCAGCAGGCCGCGGATAAACGAGCAGTACTTC. Protein: CASRPRINEQYF.